This is a list of T cell receptor beta chains from one sample in a study of blood T cell repertoires in COVID-19. This table comes from immunoSEQ multiplex PCR, and its TCRdb copy is limited to in-frame clones, with some not included. The sample includes tens of thousands of clones, approximately 84% of them seen just once. Sequencing was carried out using peripheral blood. The receptors shown here come from a man in his fifties with acute or convalescent COVID-19. Each CDR3 is given with its conserved first and last residue. D genes are given only for firm matches. Clone size is stated in some rows and not others, as once, few, many or a class when expanded.

TRBJ2-2,.,.,TRBV5-1,TGCGCCAGCACCACCAACGGGGAAGTGAGCACCGGGGAGCTGTTTTTT,CASTTNGEVSTGELFF
TRBJ1-6,.,.,TRBV20-1,TGCAGTGCTAGTGAACAGGGTGATTCACCCCTCCACTTT,CSASEQGDSPLHF
TRBJ2-3,.,TRBD2,TRBV6-1,TGTGCCAGCAGTGTAGCGGGAGGATCAGATACGCAGTATTTT,CASSVAGGSDTQYF
TRBJ2-1,.,.,TRBV11-3,TGTGCCAGCATTGCCGAGGCTGAGCACTACAATGAGCAGTTCTTC,CASIAEAEHYNEQFF
TRBJ1-1,.,TRBD1,TRBV5-1,TGCGCCAGCACCCTCGCGGGACAGGGGAACACTGAAGCTTTCTTT,CASTLAGQGNTEAFF
TRBJ2-7,.,TRBD2,TRBV7-9,TGTGCCAGCAGCACGACTAGCGACCTCTACGAGCAGTACTTC,CASSTTSDLYEQYF
TRBJ2-7,few,.,TRBV28,TGTGCCAGCAGTTCCCCGTACGAGCAGTACTTC,CASSSPYEQYF
TRBJ2-2,.,TRBD1,TRBV28,TGTGCCAGCAATCCGGGACAGGATAACACCGGGGAGCTGTTTTTT,CASNPGQDNTGELFF
TRBJ2-7,.,.,TRBV19,TGTGCCAGTAGTATCGGCGTCGGGAGTATATACGAGCAGTACTTC,CASSIGVGSIYEQYF
TRBJ2-7,.,TRBD2,TRBV11-2,TGTGCCAGCAGCTTCCTCCACGGCGCGGGGGGCCGGTCGGGCGAGCAGTACTTC,CASSFLHGAGGRSGEQYF
TRBJ1-4,.,TRBD1,TRBV4-1,TGCGCCAGCAGCCTCCCGGCGGACAGGGGTGAAAAACTGTTTTTT,CASSLPADRGEKLFF
TRBJ2-3,once,.,TRBV7-8,TGTGCCAGCAGCTTAAGGGGGGGGAGCACAGATACGCAGTATTTT,CASSLRGGSTDTQYF
TRBJ1-5,.,.,TRBV7-3,TGTGCCAGCAGCCCTAAGGGGCCTAGCAATCAGCCCCAGCATTTT,CASSPKGPSNQPQHF
TRBJ1-5,.,.,TRBV28,TGTGCCAGCAGTTCCCTTGCGGGCAATCAGCCCCAGCATTTT,CASSSLAGNQPQHF
TRBJ2-3,few,TRBD2,TRBV12-5,TGTGCTAGTGGTTTGAGAGCGGGAGGGACAGCAGATACGCAGTATTTT,CASGLRAGGTADTQYF
TRBJ1-3,.,TRBD1,TRBV9,TGTGCCAGCAGTAGACAGGGGGCTGGAAACACCATATATTTT,CASSRQGAGNTIYF
TRBJ2-7,.,TRBD2,TRBV29-1,TGCAGCGTTGAAGATCGAGCGGGGAGCTCCTACGAGCAGTACTTC,CSVEDRAGSSYEQYF
TRBJ1-5,.,.,TRBV12-3/TRBV12-4,TGTGCCAGCAGTTTAGAAGTAGATCAGCCCCAGCATTTT,CASSLEVDQPQHF
TRBJ2-7,.,TRBD1,TRBV5-8,TGTGCCAGCAGCGAGGGACAGGGAATCGCCTACGAGCAGTACTTC,CASSEGQGIAYEQYF
TRBJ1-2,.,TRBD1,TRBV4-1,TGCGCCAGCAGCCTAAACCAGGGGGACGGCTACACCTTC,CASSLNQGDGYTF
TRBJ1-4,.,.,TRBV5-4,TGTGCCAGCAGCTTAAGGGGGAACCCAAAGGGTGAAAAACTGTTTTTT,CASSLRGNPKGEKLFF
TRBJ2-7,.,TRBD2,TRBV4-1,TGCGCCAGCAGCCCCCTCCGGGAGGAGTACGAGCAGTACTTC,CASSPLREEYEQYF
TRBJ2-5,.,TRBD2,TRBV18,TGTGCCAGCTCACGACCGGGACTAGCGGAGGGGGAGACCCAGTACTTC,CASSRPGLAEGETQYF
TRBJ1-6,few,TRBD1,TRBV6-5,TGTGCCAGCACAGGGGGCTATAATTCACCCCTCCACTTT,CASTGGYNSPLHF
TRBJ1-1,.,.,TRBV2,TGTGCCAGCAGCAGTGGAGGCGAGACTGAAGCTTTCTTT,CASSSGGETEAFF
TRBJ2-5,.,TRBD1,TRBV4-1,TGCGCCAGCAGCCAAGATCAGACAGGGGGCGAGACCCAGTACTTC,CASSQDQTGGETQYF
TRBJ1-4,.,.,TRBV7-9,TGTGCCAGCAGCTTAGGGGACATAACTAATGAAAAACTGTTTTTT,CASSLGDITNEKLFF